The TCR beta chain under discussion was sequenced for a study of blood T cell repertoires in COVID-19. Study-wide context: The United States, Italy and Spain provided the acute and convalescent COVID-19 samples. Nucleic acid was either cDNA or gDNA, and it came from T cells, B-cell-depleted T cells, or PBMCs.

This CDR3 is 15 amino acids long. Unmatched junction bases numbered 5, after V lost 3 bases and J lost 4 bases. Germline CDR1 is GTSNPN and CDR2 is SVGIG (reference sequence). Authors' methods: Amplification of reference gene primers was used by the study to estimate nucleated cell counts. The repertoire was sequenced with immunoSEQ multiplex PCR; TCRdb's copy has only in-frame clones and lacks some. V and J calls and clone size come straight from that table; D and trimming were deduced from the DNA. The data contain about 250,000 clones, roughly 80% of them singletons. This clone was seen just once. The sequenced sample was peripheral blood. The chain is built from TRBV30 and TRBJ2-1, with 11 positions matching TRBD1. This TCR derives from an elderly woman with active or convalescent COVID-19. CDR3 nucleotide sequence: TGTGCCTGGAGCCGGGACAGGGGGAATTACAATGAGCAGTTCTTC. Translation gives CAWSRDRGNYNEQFF.